This T cell receptor beta chain was identified in a study of blood T cell repertoires in COVID-19. Turning to the study itself: Sites in the United States, Italy and Spain provided acute and convalescent COVID-19 samples. T cells, B-cell-depleted T cells, or PBMCs supplied cDNA or gDNA.

Produced via immunoSEQ multiplex PCR; TCRdb's table is partial and in-frame only. The table has 45,000 to 70,000 clones, approximately 87% seen once. CDR3 length: 15 amino acids. Germline assignment: CDR1 SGHDT and CDR2 YYEEEE. Deletions cut 1 base from V and 1 base from J, with 8 bases between. The sequence was collected from a woman aged 60 to 75 with COVID-19, enrolled during active disease. The chain employs TRBV5-6 and TRBJ2-2; D call uncertain. The specimen was peripheral blood. The CDR3 protein is CASSLPVRNTGELFF. Written as DNA, the CDR3 is TGTGCCAGCAGCTTGCCGGTACGGAACACCGGGGAGCTGTTTTTT.